This T cell receptor (beta chain) is from a study of cytomegalovirus exposure and HLA in healthy donors. Libraries were prepared by immunoSEQ multiplex PCR; TCRdb keeps only in-frame clonotypes and omits some of them. The top ten clones hold about 0.94% of a sample with about 160,000 clones, about 96% of them seen once. Germline values: CDR1 SGHTA, CDR2 FQGNSA. The CDR3 consists of 14 residues. The ends lost 5 bases at V and 8 bases at J; junction bases unmatched: 8. The rearrangement links TRBV7-2 to TRBJ1-2; 10 bases line up with TRBD1. The sample was PBMCs. The source is a woman in her late teens or twenties in good health and CMV-seronegative. The CDR3 sequence: CASSARQGAQGYTF. CDR3 coding DNA: TGTGCCAGCAGCGCCAGACAGGGGGCACAGGGCTACACCTTC.